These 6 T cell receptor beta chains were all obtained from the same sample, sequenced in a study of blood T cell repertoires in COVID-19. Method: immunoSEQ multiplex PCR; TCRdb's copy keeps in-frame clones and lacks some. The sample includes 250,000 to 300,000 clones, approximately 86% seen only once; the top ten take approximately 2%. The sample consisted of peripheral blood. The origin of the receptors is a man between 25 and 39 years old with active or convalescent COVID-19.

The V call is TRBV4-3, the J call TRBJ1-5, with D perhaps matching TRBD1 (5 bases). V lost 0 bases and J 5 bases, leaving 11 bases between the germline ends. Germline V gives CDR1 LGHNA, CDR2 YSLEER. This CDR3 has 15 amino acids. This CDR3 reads CASSQDQGGDQPQHF. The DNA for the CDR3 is TGCGCCAGCAGCCAAGATCAGGGAGGCGATCAGCCCCAGCATTTT.

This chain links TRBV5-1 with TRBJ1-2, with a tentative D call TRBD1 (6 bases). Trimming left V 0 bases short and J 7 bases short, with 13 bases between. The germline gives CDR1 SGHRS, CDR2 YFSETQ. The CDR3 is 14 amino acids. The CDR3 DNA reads TGCGCCAGCAGCTTGGGTTTGGACAGAGGTGGCTACACCTTC. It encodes CASSLGLDRGGYTF.

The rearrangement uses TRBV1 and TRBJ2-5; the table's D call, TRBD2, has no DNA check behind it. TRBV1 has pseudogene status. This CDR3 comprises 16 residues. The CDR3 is CTSSQGESGKQETQYF. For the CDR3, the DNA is TGCACCAGCAGCCAAGGTGAGAGCGGGAAACAAGAGACCCAGTACTTC.

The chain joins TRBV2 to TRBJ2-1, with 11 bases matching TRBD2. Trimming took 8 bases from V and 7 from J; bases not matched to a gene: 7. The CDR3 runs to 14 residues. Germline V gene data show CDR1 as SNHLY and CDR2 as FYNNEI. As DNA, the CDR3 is TGTGCCAGCGGGGTTAGCGGGGGGGCGAATGAGCAGTTCTTC. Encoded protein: CASGVSGGANEQFF.

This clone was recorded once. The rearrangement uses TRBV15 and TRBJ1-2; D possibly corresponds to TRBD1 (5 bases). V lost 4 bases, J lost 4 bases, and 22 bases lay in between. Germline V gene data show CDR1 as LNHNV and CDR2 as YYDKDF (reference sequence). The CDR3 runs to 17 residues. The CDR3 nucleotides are TGTGCCACCAGCAAGTCCCCAGGGCCATCGGGTATCTATGGCTACACCTTC. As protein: CATSKSPGPSGIYGYTF. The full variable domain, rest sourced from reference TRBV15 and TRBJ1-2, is DAMVIQNPRYQVTQFGKPVTLSCSQTLNHNVMYWYQQKSSQAPKLLFHYYDKDFNNEADTPDNFQSRRPNTSFCFLDIRSPGLGDTAMYLCATSKSPGPSGIYGYTFGSGTRLTVV.

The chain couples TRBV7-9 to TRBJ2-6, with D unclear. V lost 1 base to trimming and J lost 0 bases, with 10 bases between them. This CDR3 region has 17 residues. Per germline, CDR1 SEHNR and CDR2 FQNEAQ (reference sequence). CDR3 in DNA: TGTGCCAGCAGCTTAGATCGGAGTCTCTCTGGGGCCAACGTCCTGACTTTC. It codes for CASSLDRSLSGANVLTF.